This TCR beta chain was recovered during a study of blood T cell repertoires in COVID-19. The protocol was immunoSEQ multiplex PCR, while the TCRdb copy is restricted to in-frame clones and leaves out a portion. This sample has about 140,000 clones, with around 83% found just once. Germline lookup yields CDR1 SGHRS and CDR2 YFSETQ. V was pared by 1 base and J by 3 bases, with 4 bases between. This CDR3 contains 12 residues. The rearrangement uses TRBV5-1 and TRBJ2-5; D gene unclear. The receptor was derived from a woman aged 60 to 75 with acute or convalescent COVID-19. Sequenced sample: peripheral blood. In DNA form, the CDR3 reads TGCGCCAGCAGCTTGCCCAAAGAGACCCAGTACTTC. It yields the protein CASSLPKETQYF.